This T cell receptor beta chain was recorded in a study of response to subunit inactivated influenza vaccine. Each CDR3 protein is one row after TCRdb ran MiXCR on the RT-PCR reads. The sample lists 250,000 to 350,000 distinct CDR3 sequences, about 20% occurring once. Deletions cut 1 base from V and 8 bases from J, with 8 bases between. Germline V lookup: CDR1 SEHNR, CDR2 FQNEAQ (reference sequence). The CDR3 sequence is 12 residues long. This clonotype has more than one count but fewer than ten. V usage is TRBV7-9 and J usage is TRBJ1-2, with D maybe TRBD1 (5 bases). The input for sequencing was PBMCs from blood, taken around 22 months after vaccination. This receptor was identified in a man aged 50 to 69 who received an inactivated influenza vaccine. CDR3 sequence (DNA): TGTGCCAGCAGCTTAGATCAGGGCGGCTACACCTTC. This gives the protein CASSLDQGGYTF.